The entry below gives a single T cell receptor beta chain sequence along with its context. In its sample, this clone was seen once. The clone's antigen remains unknown. No qualities accompany the bases; no much larger clone lies one base away. A single peripheral blood draw of roughly 0.11 L on average was collected from each donor into heparinised tubes. A BD FACSAria II was used to sort naive, central memory, regulatory and stem cell-like memory CD4+ T cells with a panel that included CD45RO, CCR7, CD25, CD127, CD95 and CD27. Every sorted population had a purity above 98%. PBMCs were separated immediately by Lymphoprep density gradient centrifugation and were stained directly, without being cultured. Samples were stained and sorted in pairs, with one healthy donor and one patient per experiment, so that batch effects were minimized. These data originate in a study of beta chain features in type 1 diabetes (dated by TCRdb to about 2018). About the full investigation: Patients and healthy donors did not differ in mean age, gender distribution, total cell number or subset yield. A total of roughly 98,000,000 sorted cells were examined across all samples, and a strong correlation was observed between cell number per subset and RNA yield. The study compared the TCRB repertoires of sorted circulating CD4+ T cell subsets in recently diagnosed type 1 diabetes patients with those in matched healthy donors. Naive and central memory subsets were obtained from all 28 donors, but regulatory and stem cell-like memory subsets were isolated from only 8 patients and 8 healthy donors. What the authors observed across the whole study: Naive, central memory and regulatory TCRB repertoires appeared to be more similar among patients than among healthy donors. HLA sub-analyses involved small numbers of individuals, so any influence of HLA type on TCRB rearrangement remained unresolved. Patients with type 1 diabetes made fewer insertions and deleted more nucleotides at VDJ recombination sites, implying thymic rearrangement abnormalities. Sequencing cDNA rather than genomic DNA could over-represent highly expressing activated cells, although activation and CD3 levels did not differ between groups. In all four CD4+ subsets, TCRB CDR3 length was moderately but significantly shorter in type 1 diabetes patients. PCR may preferentially amplify shorter templates, but because patient and control samples were amplified and corrected together, any resulting skew would affect both groups equally.

The junction carries 14 bases between V and J, which are trimmed by 8 bases and 4 bases respectively. The cysteine opens and the phenylalanine closes a CDR3 of 13 amino acids. This entry keeps only the CDR3 DNA: 39 bases, framed from base 1. CDR1 and CDR2 are read off the germline V gene as MNHNS and SASEGT. All of the isolated RNA was reverse transcribed with the High Capacity cDNA Reverse Transcription Kit, so expressed TCRB transcripts were sequenced. Naive, central memory and regulatory T cell samples underwent deep immunoSEQ sequencing, averaging about 3.57 million total reads per sample. Sorted cells were lysed in RLT buffer, and RNA was extracted using DNase-treated RNeasy Micro or Mini kits according to cell number. To prevent cross-contamination, each cell subset was processed individually, whereas patient and healthy donor samples were processed jointly. The immunoSEQ multiplex PCR was used to amplify TCRB sequences from cDNA, generating 87-bp fragments that spanned the CDR3 region. Amplicons were sequenced on the Illumina HiSeq platform. The published analysis was carried out like this. Synthetic template baselines were used to correct PCR bias computationally, reads within Hamming distance 2 were collapsed together, and singletons that could not be merged were discarded. Reads were aligned to IMGT to assign V, D and J genes, CDR3 length, and insertions or deletions at six rearrangement sites. Within each subset, clonotype counts were normalized to the number of sorted cells before true diversity and Gini coefficients were calculated with the tcR R package. Repertoire sharing was quantified using the overlap coefficient calculated on TCRB nucleotide sequences. As a proxy for the pre-selection repertoire, out-of-frame TCRB sequences from naive cells were analyzed. TCRdb took this table from immuneACCESS and kept in-frame rearrangements with V and J called. Such tables lack part of the clones; where checked against another copy, unresolved V genes explain under half of the gap, and the rest is unexplained. V and J calls and clone size are given by that table; D and trimming were obtained from the DNA. The sample table contains nearly 250,000 clones; only one count was recorded for 11% to 15% of them. The ten largest clones take up around 0.03% of the sample.

Recombination joined TRBV6-1 with TRBJ1-2, with TRBD1 tentatively as D gene (5 bases match). The specimen sequenced was naive CD4+ T cells from blood. The cell subset or site label for this specimen denotes: true naive CD4+ T cells. The source is a woman in her thirties or forties in good health. The CDR3 here reads CASQVARAYGYTF. The bases read TGTGCCAGCCAAGTAGCCAGGGCCTATGGCTACACCTTC.